Reported below is one TCR beta chain. Its antigen is unknown. This CDR3 is built from 16 residues. Trimming removed 4 bases from V and 6 bases from J; junction bases left unmatched: 8. Germline-derived CDR1 and CDR2 are ENHRY and SYGVKD. This entry is derived from a study of cytomegalovirus exposure and HLA in healthy donors. For the study at large: Earlier, approximately 110 million unique TCR beta sequences were recovered from roughly 170 million T cells by an analysis. Early release data held roughly 90 million unique TCRs from HLA-typed donors. Most donors, more than 80% of over 300 genotyped, fell in the Caucasian-associated ancestry cluster.

Whole-study results and caveats: Earlier analysis yielded a pattern in which most TCR beta V segments were productive about 90% or about 30% of the time.

The PCR used 60 Vbeta and 13 Jbeta primers. Clones were read by immunoSEQ multiplex PCR, and TCRdb kept only the in-frame ones, dropping some. The table records around 210,000 clones, roughly three quarters of them present only once. The sample taken for sequencing was PBMCs. The chain joins TRBV10-3 to TRBJ2-2; TRBD2 matches at 10 bases. This TCR was recovered from a man aged 45-60 years in good health and CMV-seronegative. This CDR3 reads CAISGRTSGGAGELFF. DNA of the CDR3: TGTGCCATCAGTGGGCGGACTAGCGGCGGCGCCGGGGAGCTGTTTTTT.